Listed here are 18 T cell receptor beta chains from one sample, sequenced in a study of T cell repertoires in cytomegalovirus infection. These receptors are not linked to any known antigen. TCRdb re-called the reads through MiXCR, storing one row per CDR3 protein. The sample gives fewer than 1,000,000 distinct CDR3 sequences, 31% of which show up once; around 15% is in the top ten. The material sequenced was cultured CD8+ T cells from PBMCs, taken from culture after CMV antigen stimulation. The receptors here all came from a human donor in good health (CMV status not recorded). Some clones in this sample may be carry-over from other donors' samples.

This clonotype was counted at least ten times. The V call is TRBV6-1, the J call TRBJ1-1, with TRBD1 as a possible D gene (5 bases). The length of the CDR3 is 13 residues. In germline, CDR1 is MNHNS, CDR2 SASEGT. V was cut by 8 bases and J by 5 bases, with 15 bases left in between. The DNA of the CDR3 is TGTGCCAGCTTCGGCGGCGGGGGGACTGAAGCTTTCTTT. Its protein product is CASFGGGGTEAFF.

This clonotype was seen a handful of times. The V gene is TRBV24-1, the J gene TRBJ2-3, with 7 nucleotides matching TRBD1. With V trimmed by 3 bases and J by 3 bases, 5 bases remained unmatched. The CDR3 runs to 15 residues. CDR1 is KGHDR, CDR2 SFDVKD, per germline. The CDR3 DNA reads as TGTGCCACCAGTGATCCCGGGACAGAAACAGATACGCAGTATTTT. It codes for CATSDPGTETDTQYF.

This clonotype has a handful of counts. The gene calls are TRBV11-1 and TRBJ2-7; D is perhaps TRBD1 (7 bases). Trimming pared 5 bases from V and 6 bases from J, leaving 14 bases between. Looked up from germline, CDR1 is SGHAT and CDR2 is FQDESV (reference sequence). This CDR3 spans 13 amino acids. CDR3 amino acids: CASSQGGVREQYV. CDR3 DNA sequence: TGTGCCAGCAGCCAGGGGGGAGTTCGCGAGCAGTACGTC.

The rearrangement joins TRBV12-3 or TRBV12-4 to TRBJ1-2; 7 nucleotides line up with TRBD1. This CDR3 comprises 11 residues. V lost 8 bases and J lost 6; bases outside the gene matches: 3. The CDR3 nucleotides are TGTGCCAGCCTGACAGGGAATGGCTACACCTTC. Its protein product is CASLTGNGYTF.

This chain uses TRBV27 with TRBJ2-1, with TRBD1 matching over 8 bases. V shed 4 bases, J shed 3 bases, and the junction held 11 bases outside the gene matches. The CDR3 loop spans 17 amino acids. The V gene's germline CDR1 is MNHEY and CDR2 SMNVEV (reference sequence). DNA for the CDR3: TGTGCCAGCAGTTCTCCTCGGCAGGGGGCTATCTACAATGAGCAGTTCTTC. This sequence encodes CASSSPRQGAIYNEQFF.

This clonotype has just a few counts. V gene TRBV12-3 or TRBV12-4 combines with J gene TRBJ2-1; 7 bases are shared with TRBD1. CDR3 length: 14 amino acids. The junction had 4 bases not matched to a gene; V was cut back by 6 bases and J by 2 bases. The CDR3 here is CASRRQGTYNEQFF. The CDR3 DNA is TGTGCCAGCAGACGACAGGGTACCTACAATGAGCAGTTCTTC.

Ten or more counts support this clonotype. The chain employs TRBV7-9 and TRBJ2-1; the match to TRBD2 covers 7 bases. The V gene end was trimmed by 7 bases and the J gene end by 6 bases; junction bases not matched to a gene: 6. Per germline, CDR1 SEHNR and CDR2 FQNEAQ (reference sequence). The length of the CDR3 is 13 residues. CDR3 region: CASTSRTSNEQFF. Here the CDR3 DNA reads TGTGCCAGCACCTCCCGGACTAGCAATGAGCAGTTCTTC. The variable domain in full, completed from reference TRBV7-9 and TRBJ2-1, reads DTGVSQNPRHKITKRGQNVTFRCDPISEHNRLYWYRQTLGQGPEFLTYFQNEAQLEKSRLLSDRFSAERPKGSFSTLEIQRTEQGDSAMYLCASTSRTSNEQFFGPGTRLTVL.

A few counts support this clonotype. The chain links TRBV18 to TRBJ1-5; possible D gene TRBD1, 6 bases. The V end was cut by 4 bases, the J end by 6 bases, with 16 bases between. This CDR3 region has 15 residues. Per the germline V gene, CDR1 is KGHSH and CDR2 is LQKENI. The CDR3 coding sequence is TGTGCCAGCTCACTACTAGAGGGGGGCGGTCAGCCCCAGCATTTT. The encoded protein is CASSLLEGGGQPQHF.

This clonotype has more than one count but fewer than ten. The chain couples TRBV9 to TRBJ2-4, with D hard to call. Trimming stripped 4 bases from V and 2 bases from J, with 16 bases between. The germline gives CDR1 SGDLS, CDR2 YYNGEE. The length of the CDR3 is 16 residues. CDR3 residues: CASSPLSGASKNIQYF. For the CDR3, the DNA is TGTGCCAGCAGCCCCCTAAGTGGTGCGTCCAAAAACATTCAGTACTTC.

Comment on this clonotype: An end of the junction differs from the germline gene, which may be a read error. The chain uses TRBV7-4 and TRBJ1-2; D not certain. CDR1 SGHVT and CDR2 SQSDAQ come from the germline V gene. The CDR3 extends over 13 amino acids. The CDR3 is CACSLGRVYGYTF. The CDR3 nucleotides are TGTGCCTGCAGCTTAGGACGGGTCTATGGCTACACCTTC.

This clonotype has more than one count but fewer than ten. This chain connects TRBV19 to TRBJ1-1; D ambiguous. V was trimmed by 3 bases and J by 7 bases, leaving 12 bases between them. The germline V gene has CDR1 LNHDA and CDR2 SQIVND (reference sequence). There are 13 residues in the CDR3. The CDR3 reads CASSMQSTDEAFF. The CDR3 DNA is TGTGCCAGTAGTATGCAGTCGACGGATGAAGCTTTCTTT.

A few counts support this clonotype. V is TRBV7-9 and J is TRBJ2-4; D perhaps matches TRBD1 (7 bases). This CDR3 spans 14 amino acids. Looked up from germline, CDR1 is SEHNR and CDR2 is FQNEAQ (reference sequence). Trimming removed 4 bases from V and 2 bases from J, with 9 bases in between. The CDR3 reads CASSSGGSKNIQYF. The CDR3 DNA is TGTGCCAGCAGCTCAGGGGGGTCCAAAAACATTCAGTACTTC.

The chain recombines TRBV11-3 with TRBJ2-2; 7 bases align to TRBD1. The V and J ends lost 5 bases and 5 bases, in that order; junction bases with no gene match: 8. This CDR3 region has 15 residues. Germline lookup yields CDR1 SGHNT and CDR2 YENEEA. CDR3 DNA sequence: TGTGCCAGCAGCGACAGGGCAGGGCGGACCGGGGAGCTGTTTTTT. Its translation: CASSDRAGRTGELFF.

This chain joins TRBV5-6 and TRBJ1-1, with D possibly TRBD1 on 5 matching bases. V was pared by 5 bases and J by 5 bases, with 13 bases between. The CDR3 has 13 amino acids. The germline V gene encodes CDR1 SGHDT and CDR2 YYEEEE. CDR3 sequence (DNA): TGTGCCAGCAGGTTTCAGGGTGGTACTGAAGCTTTCTTT. It specifies CASRFQGGTEAFF.

This clonotype was detected only a few times. The CDR3 reads CASSLLGPTGELFF. The CDR3 nucleotides are TGCGCCAGCAGCTTATTGGGGCCCACCGGGGAGCTGTTTTTT. The chain couples TRBV4-1 to TRBJ2-2; TRBD1 might be the D (5 bases). V lost 5 bases to trimming and J lost 4 bases, with 11 bases between them. The CDR3 spans 14 residues. Germline V gives CDR1 MGHRA, CDR2 YSYEKL.

The V gene is TRBV4-1, the J gene TRBJ2-1; no clear D. The V and J ends lost 1 base and 5 bases respectively, with 12 bases between them. This CDR3 is 15 amino acids long. CDR1 is MGHRA and CDR2 is YSYEKL in the germline V gene. The CDR3 nucleotides read TGCGCCAGCAGCCAAGTGAGTAGCTGGGACAATGAGCAGTTCTTC. Translated: CASSQVSSWDNEQFF.

The chain employs TRBV9 and TRBJ2-6; D remains unclear. Trimming took off 2 bases at V and 2 bases at J, with 20 bases between the two ends. The CDR3 has 19 amino acids. From germline, CDR1 is SGDLS and CDR2 YYNGEE. The CDR3 is CASSVLSELSGTGANVLTF. The CDR3, as DNA: TGTGCCAGCAGCGTCCTTAGTGAGCTCTCCGGCACTGGGGCCAACGTCCTGACTTTC.

The CDR3 loop is CASSQDKNSIQPQHF. The CDR3 DNA is TGTGCCAGCAGCCAAGATAAGAATTCAATCCAGCCCCAGCATTTT. V and J are TRBV3-1 and TRBJ1-5, with unresolved D. CDR1 is LGHDT, CDR2 YNNKEL, per germline (reference sequence). Trimming removed 0 bases from V and 7 bases from J, with 13 bases in between. The CDR3 totals 15 residues. The full variable domain, with the rest looked up from reference TRBV3-1 and TRBJ1-5, is DTAVSQTPKYLVTQMGNDKSIKCEQNLGHDTMYWYKQDSKKFLKIMFSYNNKELIINETVPNRFSPKSPDKAHLNLHINSLELGDSAVYFCASSQDKNSIQPQHFGDGTRLSIL.